The rows below give T cell receptor beta chains drawn from one sample of a study of sequential checkpoint blockade in melanoma. Data came from immunoSEQ multiplex PCR; TCRdb stores just in-frame clones and leaves some out. This sample has more than 30,000 clones; around nine tenths occur once, and the top ten carry around a fifth. Material: CD8+ T cells sorted from blood (inferred from file names), obtained from a patient given nivolumab and ipilimumab in sequence. The receptors here all came from a human donor with melanoma. Both conserved end residues are part of each CDR3. The D gene is left open where the match is weak. Size tells how often a clone was seen (once, few, many) or the class of an expanded clone, and some rows leave it out.

abundance,d_gene,j_gene,v_gene,len,CDR3nt,CDR3aa
-,TRBD1,TRBJ2-1,TRBV5-4,15,TGTGCCAGCAGTATGACAGGGTATACAAAAGATGAGCAGTTCTTC,CASSMTGYTKDEQFF
-,-,TRBJ2-7,TRBV7-2,15,TGTGCCAGCAGCTTAGGGCTAGGGGAAAATTACGAGCAGTACTTC,CASSLGLGENYEQYF
-,TRBD2,TRBJ2-1,TRBV7-9,15,TGTGCCAGCAGCGAACTAGCGGGACTAGACAATGAGCAGTTCTTC,CASSELAGLDNEQFF
-,TRBD1,TRBJ2-3,TRBV4-2,19,TGTGCCAGCAGCCAAGATACCCCCTGGCAGGGGGTGAGCACAGATACGCAGTATTTT,CASSQDTPWQGVSTDTQYF
-,-,TRBJ2-3,TRBV6-4,15,TGTGCCAGCAGTGGAGGCGCGACAGGTGGAGATACGCAGTATTTT,CASSGGATGGDTQYF
-,-,TRBJ1-4,TRBV18,12,TGTGCCAGCTCTGGACTTGAAGAAAAACTGTTTTTT,CASSGLEEKLFF
once,TRBD1,TRBJ2-7,TRBV5-4,13,TGTGCCAGCAGCACAGGGGACTCCTACGAGCAGTACTTC,CASSTGDSYEQYF
-,-,TRBJ2-4,TRBV27,16,TGTGCCAGCAGCCTGGCGTTGGGACTAGCCAAAAACATTCAGTACTTC,CASSLALGLAKNIQYF
few,TRBD1,TRBJ2-3,TRBV19,14,TGTGCCAGTACCGGGACAGCTAGCACAGATACGCAGTATTTT,CASTGTASTDTQYF
-,-,TRBJ2-1,TRBV9,13,TGTGCCAGCAGCGCCGCCCAGGGTTATGAGCAGTTCTTC,CASSAAQGYEQFF
once,TRBD1,TRBJ1-4,TRBV5-4,14,TGTGCCAGCAGCTCCGACAGGGGGCAGGAAAAACTGTTTTTT,CASSSDRGQEKLFF
-,-,TRBJ2-5,TRBV4-3,16,TGCGCCAGCAGCCAAGAGGGCGAGGGACAACAAGAGACCCAGTACTTC,CASSQEGEGQQETQYF
-,-,TRBJ1-6,TRBV27,13,TGTGCCAGCTACACCAGGGCCTGGGGACCCCTCCACTTT,CASYTRAWGPLHF
-,-,TRBJ2-7,TRBV21-1,16,TGTGCCAGCAGCCTAAAATGTGGGACAGGGGGCGACGAGCAGTACTTC,CASSLKCGTGGDEQYF
-,TRBD1,TRBJ1-2,TRBV6-1,19,TGTGCCAGCAGTGTCCCACCGGGGGACAGGGGGCGAAAAGACTATGGCTACACCTTC,CASSVPPGDRGRKDYGYTF
-,TRBD1,TRBJ1-3,TRBV5-5,15,TGTGCCAGCAGCTTGGCCGCAGGGGGACACGACACCATATATTTT,CASSLAAGGHDTIYF
-,-,TRBJ2-1,TRBV18,15,TGTGCCAGCTCAACCCCCCGGACAACCTACAATGAGCAGTTCTTC,CASSTPRTTYNEQFF
-,-,TRBJ1-6,TRBV19,13,TGTGCCAGTAGTATAGCCGTATCCGCACCCCTCCACTTT,CASSIAVSAPLHF
-,-,TRBJ2-7,TRBV4-3,14,TGCGCCAGCAGCCAGGACAGCAAGTCCTACGAGCAGTACTTC,CASSQDSKSYEQYF
-,TRBD1,TRBJ2-7,TRBV15,14,TGTGCCACCGCAAAAGGGGGCGAAGGGAACGAGCAGTACTTC,CATAKGGEGNEQYF
-,TRBD2,TRBJ2-2,TRBV7-9,17,TGTGCCAGCAGCAGAGAAGGAGCGGGGGCCAACACCGGGGAGCTGTTTTTT,CASSREGAGANTGELFF
-,-,TRBJ2-7,TRBV7-9,13,TGTGCCAGCAGCTTCCCAGGATCCTACGAGCAGTACTTC,CASSFPGSYEQYF
-,-,TRBJ2-7,TRBV5-4,12,TGTGCCAGCAGCTTGGCCCCCAACAATCAGTACTTC,CASSLAPNNQYF
-,-,TRBJ2-5,TRBV6-5,13,TGTGCCAGCAGTTGGGGGCAGGGAGAGACCCAGTACTTC,CASSWGQGETQYF
-,TRBD2,TRBJ2-4,TRBV10-3,17,TGTGCCATCAGCGGCTCCGGGACTAGCGGAACCGAAAACATTCAGTACTTC,CAISGSGTSGTENIQYF
once,-,TRBJ2-3,TRBV30,15,TGTGCCTGGAGTGGGTTCACAGGGTCCACAGATACGCAGTATTTT,CAWSGFTGSTDTQYF
once,TRBD2,TRBJ2-7,TRBV4-3,13,TGCGCCAGCAGCCAAGGGGAGGGAGGGGAGCAGTACTTC,CASSQGEGGEQYF
-,-,TRBJ2-1,TRBV29-1,14,TGCAGCGTTGAAATAACTACCAACGGGAATGAGCAGTTCTTC,CSVEITTNGNEQFF
once,TRBD1,TRBJ1-2,TRBV27,17,TGTGCCAGCAGTTTATCTCCCTCCTGGCAGGGGGCGAAGGGCTACACCTTC,CASSLSPSWQGAKGYTF
-,-,TRBJ1-2,TRBV11-2,13,TGTGCCAGCAGGGGGGACACCTCCTATGGCTACACCTTC,CASRGDTSYGYTF
-,-,TRBJ2-1,TRBV7-2,16,TGTGCCAGCAGCTTATGGGCCGATCCGTCCTACAATGAGCAGTTCTTC,CASSLWADPSYNEQFF
-,-,TRBJ2-6,TRBV6-1,14,TGTGCCCTAGGGAGCGACTCTGGGGCCAACGTCCTGACTTTC,CALGSDSGANVLTF
-,TRBD1,TRBJ1-5,TRBV6-1,15,TGTGCCAGCAGGGGTCAACAGGGGAGCAATCAGCCCCAGCATTTT,CASRGQQGSNQPQHF
-,-,TRBJ2-4,TRBV11-2,16,TGTGCCAGCAGCTCTTCCAGGGGCCTAGCCAAAAACATTCAGTACTTC,CASSSSRGLAKNIQYF
once,-,TRBJ2-1,TRBV11-2,17,TGTGCCAGCAGCTTAAAGGCAGGGGCTGCGTCCTACAATGAGCAGTTCTTC,CASSLKAGAASYNEQFF
-,-,TRBJ1-1,TRBV4-3,15,TGCGCCAGCAGCCAGGCACAGGGAAGGGACACTGAAGCTTTCTTT,CASSQAQGRDTEAFF
once,TRBD1,TRBJ2-7,TRBV5-1,12,TGCGCCAGCAGCTTGTACAGGGGCGAGCAGTACTTC,CASSLYRGEQYF
-,-,TRBJ1-5,TRBV28,15,TGTGCCAGCAGTTCCCGCACTTATAGCAATCAGCCCCAGCATTTT,CASSSRTYSNQPQHF
-,TRBD2,TRBJ2-3,TRBV4-1,16,TGCGCCAGCAGCCAAGACGGACTAGCGCGCACAGATACGCAGTATTTT,CASSQDGLARTDTQYF
-,-,TRBJ2-5,TRBV29-1,13,TGCAGCGTTGGAAGGAGAATGAAAGAGACCCAGTACTTC,CSVGRRMKETQYF
-,-,TRBJ2-5,TRBV2,13,TGTGCCAGCAGGGCGGCACTGCGGGAGACCCAGTACTTC,CASRAALRETQYF
-,-,TRBJ1-5,TRBV4-1,13,TGCGCCAGCAGCCAACGGGTCAATCAGCCCCAGCATTTT,CASSQRVNQPQHF
-,-,TRBJ1-1,TRBV29-1,11,TGCAGCGCTTACAGGGTTTCTGGAGCTTTCTTT,CSAYRVSGAFF
-,-,TRBJ2-7,TRBV28,13,TGTGCCAGCAGCACTTTTAGCGGCTACGAGCAGTACTTC,CASSTFSGYEQYF
-,TRBD2,TRBJ2-1,TRBV10-2,16,TGCGCCACCTCCCTCGGGGGGGGAAAAACGACCTATGAGCAGTTCTTC,CATSLGGGKTTYEQFF
-,TRBD1,TRBJ2-5,TRBV7-9,15,TGTGCCAGCAGCTCCGACAGGGGCTCAAGATGGACCCAGTACTTC,CASSSDRGSRWTQYF